The 31 T cell receptor beta chains given below trace back to one sample, sequenced in a study of untreated major depressive disorder. Produced via immunoSEQ multiplex PCR; TCRdb's table is partial and in-frame only. The sample carries under 15,000 clones, approximately 90% recorded once. Notes on the study in general: TRBV05-01 (Vbeta 5.1) usage was higher in CD4+ T cells of depressed patients than controls.

The antigens of these receptors remain unknown. Sequenced input: CD4+ T cells from PBMCs. These receptors all stem from a woman in her twenties or thirties with major depressive disorder.

V and J are TRBV7-9 and TRBJ1-1; D is ambiguous. The CDR3 has 13 amino acids. Germline loops: CDR1 SEHNR, CDR2 FQNEAQ (reference sequence). V lost 5 bases and J lost 1, with 8 bases in between. CDR3 sequence reads: CASSIGGNTEAFF. The CDR3 DNA is TGTGCCAGCAGCATCGGAGGGAACACTGAAGCTTTCTTT.

The rearrangement uses TRBV7-3 and TRBJ1-1; a weak D match, TRBD1 (5 bases). Germline V gene sequence: CDR1 SGHTA, CDR2 FQGTGA. Trimming took off 0 bases at V and 8 bases at J, with 13 bases between the two ends. The CDR3 has 14 residues. CDR3: CASSLTPGVGEAFF. CDR3 bases: TGTGCCAGCAGCTTAACCCCGGGGGTCGGGGAAGCTTTCTTT.

The chain uses TRBV11-2 and TRBJ2-7, with 7 bases fitting TRBD2. Trimming removed 5 bases from V and 1 base from J; junction bases left unmatched: 5. The germline V gene has CDR1 SGHAT and CDR2 FQNNGV. There are 14 residues in the CDR3. As DNA, the CDR3 is TGTGCCAGCAGCGGGGGAGCGGGGTCCTACGAGCAGTACTTC. This encodes CASSGGAGSYEQYF.

The J gene is TRBJ1-1, the V gene TRBV5-6; TRBD1 is a possible D gene (5 bases). Germline lookup yields CDR1 SGHDT and CDR2 YYEEEE. The CDR3 is made up of 13 amino acids. V was clipped by 4 bases and J by 4 bases, with 11 bases between them. The CDR3 is CASSATGSTEAFF. The CDR3 bases are TGTGCCAGCAGCGCTACAGGTTCCACTGAAGCTTTCTTT.

The V call is TRBV29-1, the J call TRBJ2-3, with TRBD2 as a possible D gene (6 bases). The V and J ends lost 6 bases and 4 bases respectively, with 23 bases between them. The CDR3 has 16 amino acids. The germline V gene has CDR1 SQVTM and CDR2 ANQGSEA. The CDR3 coding sequence is TGCAGCGTAGCCTGGCCGAGGGACTTGTTGTCAGATACGCAGTATTTT. It yields the protein CSVAWPRDLLSDTQYF.

The chain uses TRBV4-2 and TRBJ1-4, with 10 bases aligning to TRBD1. Trimming cost V 4 bases and J 0 bases; bases outside gene matches: 17. The CDR3 has 21 residues. Germline V gives CDR1 LGHNA, CDR2 YNFKEQ. In DNA form, the CDR3 reads TGTGCCAGCAGCCCAAGGATATATGGGACAGGGGAATTTGCAACTAATGAAAAACTGTTTTTT. Its protein is CASSPRIYGTGEFATNEKLFF.

The chain uses TRBV11-3 and TRBJ2-7; tentatively, D is TRBD2 (6 bases). The CDR3 consists of 16 residues. Germline V lookup: CDR1 SGHNT, CDR2 YENEEA. Trimming took off 1 base at V and 3 bases at J, with 16 bases between the two ends. The CDR3: CASSLAFPTAGYEQYF. The CDR3 bases are TGTGCCAGCAGCTTAGCTTTTCCGACAGCGGGCTACGAGCAGTACTTC.

CDR3 in amino acids: CASRRRTDMNTEAFF. The CDR3, as DNA: TGTGCCAGCAGACGGAGGACAGATATGAACACTGAAGCTTTCTTT. The chain has TRBV6-6 and TRBJ1-1; a weak D match, TRBD1 (6 bases). Deletions cut 6 bases from V and 0 bases from J, with 14 bases between. The CDR3 runs 15 residues. Germline CDR1 and CDR2: MNHNY and SVGAGI (reference sequence).

The rearrangement uses TRBV10-3 and TRBJ2-7, with 8 bases lining up with TRBD2. With 4 bases clipped from V and 2 bases from J, the junction kept 7 bases outside the gene matches. This CDR3 has 15 amino acids. In germline, CDR1 is ENHRY, CDR2 SYGVKD. The CDR3 loop reads CAISAHSGIAYEQYF. The DNA for the CDR3 is TGTGCCATCAGTGCTCATAGCGGGATCGCCTACGAGCAGTACTTC.

The chain carries TRBV2 and TRBJ2-7; D ambiguous. V was trimmed by 6 bases and J by 0 bases, leaving 12 bases between them. The CDR3 extends over 14 amino acids. Germline V gene lookup returns CDR1 SNHLY and CDR2 FYNNEI. CDR3 DNA sequence: TGTGCCAGCAGGCGCAGCCTATTCTCCTACGAGCAGTACTTC. Amino acid sequence: CASRRSLFSYEQYF.

V and J are TRBV7-2 and TRBJ1-3; tentatively, D is TRBD1 (5 bases). Germline loops: CDR1 SGHTA, CDR2 FQGNSA. The CDR3 sequence is 14 residues long. The germline V and J ends were trimmed by 3 bases and 2 bases, with 8 bases remaining between them. The CDR3 spells CASSFGAAGNTIYF. The CDR3 bases are TGTGCCAGCAGCTTTGGGGCAGCTGGAAACACCATATATTTT.

This chain links TRBV11-3 with TRBJ2-7; no reliable D call. From germline, CDR1 is SGHNT and CDR2 YENEEA. V was cut by 1 base and J by 0 bases, with 10 bases left in between. The CDR3 runs 15 residues. CDR3 sequence: CASSLARWSSYEQYF. The CDR3 region has the DNA TGTGCCAGCAGCTTAGCAAGGTGGAGCTCCTACGAGCAGTACTTC.

This chain links TRBV11-2 with TRBJ2-7; 8 nucleotides match TRBD1. This CDR3 has 15 residues. In germline, CDR1 is SGHAT, CDR2 FQNNGV. J lost 3 bases, V lost 1 base, and 5 bases had no gene match. The CDR3 nucleotides are TGTGCCAGCAGCTTAGCACGACAGGGGTACTACGAGCAGTACTTC. It translates to CASSLARQGYYEQYF.

V is TRBV29-1 and J is TRBJ2-3; D might be TRBD1 (6 bases). The CDR3 contains 13 residues. V lost 4 bases and J 8 bases, leaving 16 bases between the germline ends. Per germline, CDR1 SQVTM and CDR2 ANQGSEA. CDR3 sequence reads: CSVGNRALLTQYF. The CDR3 nucleotides read TGCAGCGTTGGAAACAGGGCTTTACTTACGCAGTATTTT.

CDR3 region: CASSNRQGALVGANVLTF. CDR3 in DNA: TGTGCCAGCAGCAACCGACAGGGGGCGCTGGTTGGGGCCAACGTCCTGACTTTC. V is TRBV5-6 and J is TRBJ2-6; TRBD1 matches at 10 bases. CDR3 length: 18 residues. Germline trimming cut 4 bases from V and 3 bases from J; bases unmatched to any gene: 10. Germline CDR1 reads SGHDT; CDR2 reads YYEEEE.

The rearrangement joins TRBV5-4 to TRBJ2-1; TRBD2 matches 9 bases. With 0 bases clipped from V and 3 bases from J, the junction kept 1 base outside the gene matches. Germline CDR1 SGHNT, CDR2 YYREEE (reference sequence). The CDR3 consists of 15 residues. The DNA of the CDR3 is TGTGCCAGCAGCTTGGGACTAGCGGACTACAATGAGCAGTTCTTC. Translation gives CASSLGLADYNEQFF.

The chain carries TRBV6-5 and TRBJ2-3; TRBD2 aligns across 9 bases. CDR1 and CDR2 from the germline V gene are MNHEY and SVGAGI. The trim removed 2 bases at V and 5 bases at J, leaving 8 bases unmatched. The CDR3 runs 16 residues. CDR3 DNA sequence: TGTGCCAGCAGTTACATTCGGGCTAGCGGGGTAGATACGCAGTATTTT. It codes for CASSYIRASGVDTQYF.

This sequence joins TRBV10-3 and TRBJ2-1; 8 positions agree with TRBD2. This CDR3 comprises 14 residues. With V trimmed by 11 bases and J by 0 bases, 6 bases remained unmatched. Germline CDR1 ENHRY, CDR2 SYGVKD. The CDR3 DNA sequence: TGTGCCGCCGGGCGGGAGGACTCCTACAATGAGCAGTTCTTC. The encoded protein is CAAGREDSYNEQFF.

This clone was seen once. This chain uses TRBV11-2 with TRBJ2-1; D gene unclear. Looked up from germline, CDR1 is SGHAT and CDR2 is FQNNGV. The CDR3 is made up of 13 amino acids. Trimming removed 0 bases from V and 7 bases from J, with 7 bases in between. CDR3 nucleotides: TGTGCCAGCAGCTTAGATCTCGGGAATGAGCAGTTCTTC. Translated: CASSLDLGNEQFF.

The chain joins TRBV11-2 to TRBJ1-2; D not certain. V shed 4 bases and J shed 8 bases, with 8 bases lying between them. CDR3 length: 11 amino acids. Germline CDR1 and CDR2: SGHAT and FQNNGV. The CDR3 reads CASSSLRGYTF. The CDR3 DNA reads as TGTGCCAGCAGCTCACTCCGGGGCTACACCTTC.

This clone came up once. The gene calls are TRBV7-2 and TRBJ2-1; possible D gene TRBD2, 6 bases. Germline CDR1 SGHTA, CDR2 FQGNSA. This CDR3 is built from 15 residues. V was cut by 4 bases and J by 1 base, with 11 bases left in between. The CDR3 DNA is TGTGCCAGCAGCTCCAGACTAGGGTCCTACAATGAGCAGTTCTTC. Translating it yields CASSSRLGSYNEQFF.

V and J are TRBV5-4 and TRBJ2-5; TRBD2 matches 10 bases. There are 15 residues in the CDR3. CDR1 and CDR2 from the germline V gene are SGHNT and YYREEE (reference sequence). The V segment lost 5 bases and the J segment 4 bases; nucleotides outside the gene matches: 8. CDR3: CASRALAGAPETQYF. CDR3 nucleotide sequence: TGTGCCAGCAGAGCGCTAGCGGGAGCTCCAGAGACCCAGTACTTC.

The chain has TRBV7-6 and TRBJ2-3; D unclear. This CDR3 has 16 residues. Germline CDR1 reads SGHVS; CDR2 reads FNYEAQ. Trimming removed 1 base from V and 0 bases from J, with 11 bases in between. The CDR3, as DNA: TGTGCCAGCAGCTTAGGGCCTATCACTAGCACAGATACGCAGTATTTT. This translates into CASSLGPITSTDTQYF.

This sequence joins TRBV30 and TRBJ2-7, with 8 bases matching TRBD2. With V trimmed by 0 bases and J by 1 base, 2 bases remained unmatched. This CDR3 region has 14 residues. Germline lookup yields CDR1 GTSNPN and CDR2 SVGIG (reference sequence). As DNA, the CDR3 is TGTGCCTGGAGTGTACTAGCGGAGTCCTACGAGCAGTACTTC. It is translated as CAWSVLAESYEQYF. Filled out from reference TRBV30 and TRBJ2-7, the complete variable domain reads SQTIHQWPATLVQPVGSPLSLECTVEGTSNPNLYWYRQAAGRGLQLLFYSVGIGQISSEVPQNLSASRPQDRQFILSSKKLLLSDSGFYLCAWSVLAESYEQYFGPGTRLTVT.

The chain couples TRBV10-3 to TRBJ1-1, with no clear D. There are 14 residues in the CDR3. Trimming cost V 8 bases and J 0 bases, with 13 bases left between them. From germline, CDR1 is ENHRY and CDR2 SYGVKD. CDR3 nucleotides: TGTGCCATCGGAGGCACGACTTTGAACACTGAAGCTTTCTTT. Protein: CAIGGTTLNTEAFF.

The chain is built from TRBV7-6 and TRBJ2-5, with a tentative D call TRBD1 (5 bases). The germline V gene has CDR1 SGHVS and CDR2 FNYEAQ. With 8 bases removed from V and 4 bases from J, the gap between germline ends came to 17 bases. There are 14 residues in the CDR3. The CDR3 DNA follows: TGTGCCAGCGGGCCCAAGGGGCGTGGAGAGACCCAGTACTTC. Translation gives CASGPKGRGETQYF.

The chain uses TRBV7-8 and TRBJ2-3; the D is unclear. The CDR3 consists of 14 residues. The germline V gene has CDR1 SGHVS and CDR2 FQNEAQ. Trimming removed 3 bases at V and 6 bases at J, with 13 bases between. The CDR3 reads CASSFGAMRDTQYF. The CDR3 DNA reads as TGTGCCAGCAGCTTCGGCGCGATGAGGGATACGCAGTATTTT.

This clone was observed once. This chain links TRBV11-2 with TRBJ2-5; 13 bases line up with TRBD2. The CDR3 sequence is 14 residues long. Trimming took 5 bases from V and 4 from J; bases not matched to a gene: 1. Germline V gene sequence: CDR1 SGHAT, CDR2 FQNNGV. CDR3 nucleotide sequence: TGTGCCAGCAGCACTAGCGGGAGGGGAGAGACCCAGTACTTC. Translation gives CASSTSGRGETQYF.

The chain joins TRBV9 to TRBJ2-7; TRBD2 aligns across 7 bases. V dropped 3 bases and J dropped 8; count of bases not matched to a gene: 8. CDR1 is SGDLS, CDR2 YYNGEE, per germline. The CDR3 is 13 amino acids. The CDR3 sequence is CASSEGRGLQQYF. The DNA for the CDR3 is TGTGCCAGCAGCGAGGGGAGGGGACTTCAGCAGTACTTC.

This clone was observed once. The chain recombines TRBV11-2 with TRBJ1-4; TRBD1 matches 8 bases. The germline CDR1 and CDR2 sequences are SGHAT and FQNNGV. The V and J ends lost 1 base and 7 bases, in that order; junction bases with no gene match: 5. The CDR3 has 15 amino acids. CDR3 sequence reads: CASSLGQGSGEKLFF. The CDR3 DNA reads as TGTGCCAGCAGCTTAGGACAGGGGTCTGGTGAAAAACTGTTTTTT.

In DNA, the CDR3 is TGTGCCAGCAGTGGACTAGCGGTCACCGGGGAGCTGTTTTTT. Its protein product is CASSGLAVTGELFF. The rearrangement links TRBV2 to TRBJ2-2; 9 nucleotides match TRBD2. Germline V gives CDR1 SNHLY, CDR2 FYNNEI. CDR3 length equals 14 residues. Trimming took 4 bases from V and 4 from J; bases not matched to a gene: 1.